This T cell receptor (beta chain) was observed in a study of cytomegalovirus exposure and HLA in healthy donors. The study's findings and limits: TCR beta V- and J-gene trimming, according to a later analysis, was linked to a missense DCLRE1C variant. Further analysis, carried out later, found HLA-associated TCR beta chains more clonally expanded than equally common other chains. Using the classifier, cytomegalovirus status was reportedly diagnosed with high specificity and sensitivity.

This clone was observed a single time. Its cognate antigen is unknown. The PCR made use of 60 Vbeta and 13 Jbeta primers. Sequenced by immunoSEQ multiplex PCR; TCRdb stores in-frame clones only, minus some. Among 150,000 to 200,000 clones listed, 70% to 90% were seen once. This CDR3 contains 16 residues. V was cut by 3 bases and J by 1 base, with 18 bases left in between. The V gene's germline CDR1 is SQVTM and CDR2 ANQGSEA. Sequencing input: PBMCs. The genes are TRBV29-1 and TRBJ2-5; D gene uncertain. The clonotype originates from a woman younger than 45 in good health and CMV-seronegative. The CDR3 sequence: CSVDYFHALVQETQYF. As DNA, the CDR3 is TGCAGCGTTGATTATTTTCACGCCCTAGTCCAAGAGACCCAGTACTTC.